The T cell receptor (beta chain) under discussion was sequenced for a study of CD8 T cells in ankylosing spondylitis. Study findings and constraints: Seemingly characteristic of ankylosing spondylitis blood was a TCR beta motif consisting of about 8 highly homologous variants. Disease-associated clonotypes exhibited CD8+ identity and were relatively infrequent in peripheral blood.

The ends were cut back, 6 bases at V and 5 bases at J, with 11 bases in the middle. The CDR3 loop spans 13 amino acids. Germline-derived CDR1 and CDR2 are MNHNS and SASEGT. As to this clonotype: The antigen remains unidentified.

Each CDR3 protein is one row after TCRdb ran MiXCR on the 5' RACE reads. The sample holds around 770,000 distinct CDR3 sequences; about 20% are singletons and the top ten take roughly a fifth. V gene TRBV6-1 combines with J gene TRBJ1-5, with a weak D call TRBD1 (5 bases). This receptor was taken from a male donor with ankylosing spondylitis. The sample comprised blood, either unsorted or a sorted T cell fraction (not recorded which). As DNA, the CDR3 is TGTGCCAGCAGGAGCAGGGTCCATCAGCCCCAGCATTTT. Residues: CASRSRVHQPQHF.